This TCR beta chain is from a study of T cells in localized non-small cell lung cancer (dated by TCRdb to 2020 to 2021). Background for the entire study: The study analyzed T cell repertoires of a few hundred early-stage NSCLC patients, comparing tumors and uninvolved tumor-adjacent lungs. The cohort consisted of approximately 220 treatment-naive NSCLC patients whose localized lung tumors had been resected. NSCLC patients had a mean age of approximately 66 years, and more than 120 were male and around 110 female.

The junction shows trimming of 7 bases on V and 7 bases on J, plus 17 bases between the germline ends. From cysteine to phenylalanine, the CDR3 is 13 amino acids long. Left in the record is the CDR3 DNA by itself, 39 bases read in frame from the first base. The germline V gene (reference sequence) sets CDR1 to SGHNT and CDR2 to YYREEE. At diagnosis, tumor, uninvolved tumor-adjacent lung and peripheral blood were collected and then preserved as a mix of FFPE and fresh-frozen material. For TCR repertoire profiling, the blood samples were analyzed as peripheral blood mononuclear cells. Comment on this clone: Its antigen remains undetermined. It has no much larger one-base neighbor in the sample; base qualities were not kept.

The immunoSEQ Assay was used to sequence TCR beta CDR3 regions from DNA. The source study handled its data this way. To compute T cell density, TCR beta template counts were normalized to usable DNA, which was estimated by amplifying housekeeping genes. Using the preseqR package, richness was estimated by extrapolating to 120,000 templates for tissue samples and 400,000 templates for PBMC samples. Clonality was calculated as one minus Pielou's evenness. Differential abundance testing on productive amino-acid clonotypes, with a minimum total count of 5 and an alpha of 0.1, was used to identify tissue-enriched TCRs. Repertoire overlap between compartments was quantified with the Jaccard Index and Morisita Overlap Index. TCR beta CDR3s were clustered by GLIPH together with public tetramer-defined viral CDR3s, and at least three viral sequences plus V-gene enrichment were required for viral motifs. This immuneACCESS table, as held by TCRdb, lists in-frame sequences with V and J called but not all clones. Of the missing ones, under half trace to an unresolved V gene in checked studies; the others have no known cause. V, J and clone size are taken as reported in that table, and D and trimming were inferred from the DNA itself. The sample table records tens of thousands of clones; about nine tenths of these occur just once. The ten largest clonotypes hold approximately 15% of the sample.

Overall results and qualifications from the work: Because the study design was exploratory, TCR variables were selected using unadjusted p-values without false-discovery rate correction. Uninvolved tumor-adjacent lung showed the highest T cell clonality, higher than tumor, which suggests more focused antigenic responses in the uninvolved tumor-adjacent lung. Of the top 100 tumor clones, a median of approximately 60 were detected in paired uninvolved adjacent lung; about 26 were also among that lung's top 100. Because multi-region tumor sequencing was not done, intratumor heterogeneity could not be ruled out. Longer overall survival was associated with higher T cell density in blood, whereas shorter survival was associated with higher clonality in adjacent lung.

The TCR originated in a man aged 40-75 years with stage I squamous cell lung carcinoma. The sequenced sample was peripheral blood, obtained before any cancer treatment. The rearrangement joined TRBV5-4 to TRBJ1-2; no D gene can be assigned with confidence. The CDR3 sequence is CASARLLGPGYTF. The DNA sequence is TGTGCCAGCGCCCGGTTACTGGGTCCTGGCTACACCTTC. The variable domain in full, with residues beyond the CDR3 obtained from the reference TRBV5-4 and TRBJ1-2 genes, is ETGVTQSPTHLIKTRGQQVTLRCSSQSGHNTVSWYQQALGQGPQFIFQYYREEENGRGNFPPRFSGLQFPNYSSELNVNALELDDSALYLCASARLLGPGYTFGSGTRLTVV.